The clone carrying this TCR beta chain was found a few times. The CDR3 contains 13 residues. V was shortened by 4 bases and J by 8 bases, with 11 bases between the two germline ends. Germline values: CDR1 LGHDT, CDR2 YNNKEL (reference sequence). These data originate in a study of T-cell memory formation after mild COVID-19. TCRdb redid the calling of the 5' RACE reads with MiXCR, one entry per CDR3 protein. This sample has about 320,000 distinct CDR3 sequences, with roughly an eighth found just once. The sequence came from a man between 18 and 35 years old who had mild COVID-19 (a few samples of this study predate the infection). Cell type and time point are not known. The chain joins TRBV3-1 to TRBJ2-2; TRBD2 is a possible D gene (5 bases). Sequencing input: PBMCs or a T cell subset sorted from them (not recorded which). CDR3 in amino acids: CASSPSSWGELFF. In nucleotides, the CDR3 is TGTGCCAGCAGCCCGTCTAGCTGGGGGGAGCTGTTTTTT.